Presented here are 5 T cell receptor beta chains from one specimen sequenced in a study of T cell repertoires in cytomegalovirus infection. Antigens of these TCRs are unknown. TCRdb processed the reads anew with MiXCR; each CDR3 protein has one entry. There are some 900,000 distinct CDR3 sequences in the sample; about 30% occur only once, and 9.5% to 15% lies in the top ten. The sample here was cultured CD8+ T cells from PBMCs, taken from culture after CMV antigen stimulation. The receptors shown here come from a human donor in good health (CMV status not recorded). Some clones in this sample may be carry-over from other donors' samples.

This sequence joins TRBV28 and TRBJ1-2, with 11 positions matching TRBD1. The junction had 5 bases not matched to a gene; V was cut back by 4 bases and J by 1 base. In germline, CDR1 is MDHEN, CDR2 SYDVKM. This CDR3 has 16 residues. CDR3 protein: CASSSAGTGGNYGYTF. The CDR3 nucleotides read TGTGCCAGCAGTTCCGCCGGGACAGGGGGTAACTATGGCTACACCTTC.

The chain is built from TRBV7-8 and TRBJ1-2; 7 bases match TRBD1. Germline V gene sequence: CDR1 SGHVS, CDR2 FQNEAQ. CDR3 length equals 21 residues. V lost 5 bases to trimming and J lost 1 base; unmatched junction nucleotides: 25. CDR3 sequence: CASSQGGGGGFIPPVNYGYTF. The CDR3, as DNA: TGTGCCAGCAGCCAGGGGGGTGGGGGTGGATTTATCCCACCGGTTAACTATGGCTACACCTTC.

The J gene is TRBJ1-5, the V gene TRBV4-1; 8 nucleotides match TRBD1. This CDR3 comprises 15 residues. Germline CDR1 and CDR2: MGHRA and YSYEKL. Trimming at V came to 1 base and at J to 5 bases, leaving 4 bases not matched to a gene. CDR3: CASSQALTGDQPQHF. The CDR3 DNA reads TGCGCCAGCAGCCAAGCATTGACAGGGGATCAGCCCCAGCATTTT.

The chain carries TRBV29-1 and TRBJ1-1; 8 nucleotides align to TRBD1. Germline V gene lookup returns CDR1 SQVTM and CDR2 ANQGSEA. The CDR3 extends over 13 amino acids. V lost 4 bases, J lost 3 bases, and 4 bases stayed unmatched. The CDR3 nucleotides are TGCAGCGTTGTGGACAGGGAGTACACTGAAGCTTTCTTT. Translating it yields CSVVDREYTEAFF.

Written as DNA, the CDR3 is TGTGCCAGCAGGCCCCGGACAGCGAACAATCAGCCCCAGCATTTT. It yields the protein CASRPRTANNQPQHF. The chain has TRBV6-1 and TRBJ1-5; D may be TRBD1 (6 bases). CDR1 and CDR2 (germline): MNHNS, SASEGT. V was pared by 6 bases and J by 3 bases, with 15 bases between. This CDR3 is built from 15 residues.